The 14 T cell receptor beta chains reported below all come from one sample, sequenced in a study of early T cells in non-severe SARS-CoV-2 infection. One entry per CDR3 protein results from TCRdb running MiXCR on the 5' RACE reads. The table records more than 20,000 distinct CDR3 sequences, 4% to 4.5% of them present only once. Sequencing was performed on whole blood. These receptors were taken from an adult who was a healthcare worker with PCR-confirmed SARS-CoV-2 infection or an uninfected control (not recorded which).

In its sample, this clonotype was seen many times. The junction does not match germline at one end; this may be a read error. The rearrangement links TRBV7-7 to TRBJ2-7; D ambiguous. The length of the CDR3 is 12 residues. The germline gives CDR1 SSHAT, CDR2 FNYEAQ (reference sequence). This chain's CDR3 is CASSPMSYEQYF. The CDR3 DNA reads as TGTGCTAGCAGCCCCATGAGCTACGAGCAGTACTTC.

This clonotype occurred many times. The J gene is TRBJ2-6, the V gene TRBV12-3 or TRBV12-4; D not resolved. V gave up 2 bases and J gave up 0 bases, with 5 bases separating them. This CDR3 is 15 amino acids long. CDR3 amino acids: CASSLLISGANVLTF. The CDR3 DNA follows: TGTGCCAGCAGTTTACTGATCTCTGGGGCCAACGTCCTGACTTTC.

This clonotype was picked up many times. The genes are TRBV7-9 and TRBJ1-1; TRBD1 aligns across 8 bases. Germline CDR1 and CDR2: SEHNR and FQNEAQ (reference sequence). This CDR3 is built from 14 residues. V lost 5 bases to trimming and J lost 5 bases; unmatched junction nucleotides: 7. DNA for the CDR3: TGTGCCAGCAGCCTACAGGGGGGACAAACTGAAGCTTTCTTT. This gives the protein CASSLQGGQTEAFF.

This clonotype was counted ten times or more. The CDR3 DNA reads TGTGCCAGCAGCTTAGCGGGAAGCGAGACCCAGTACTTC. It specifies CASSLAGSETQYF. The chain is built from TRBV7-2 and TRBJ2-5, with D unresolved. The CDR3 covers 13 residues. The germline V and J ends were trimmed by 0 bases and 5 bases, with 7 bases remaining between them. CDR1 SGHTA and CDR2 FQGNSA come from the germline V gene.

There are many counts of this clonotype. The chain combines TRBV2 with TRBJ1-5, with D possibly TRBD1 on 6 matching bases. Trimming shortened V by 5 bases and J by 5 bases, and 13 bases separated the two germline ends. The germline V gene has CDR1 SNHLY and CDR2 FYNNEI. The CDR3 contains 14 residues. CDR3 sequence reads: CASSPGTNYQPQHF. The CDR3 nucleotides read TGTGCCAGCAGTCCCGGGACAAATTATCAGCCCCAGCATTTT.

In its sample, this clonotype was seen many times. The chain carries TRBV5-5 and TRBJ2-2; TRBD1 matches 11 bases. Germline V gene data show CDR1 as SGHKS and CDR2 as YYEKEE (reference sequence). CDR3 length: 16 residues. With 5 bases clipped from V and 4 bases from J, the junction kept 7 bases outside the gene matches. In DNA form, the CDR3 reads TGTGCCAGCAGGCAGGACAGGGGGCGTTCCACCGGGGAGCTGTTTTTT. Its protein is CASRQDRGRSTGELFF.

This clonotype occurred many times. V is TRBV6-2 or TRBV6-3 and J is TRBJ1-5; tentatively, D is TRBD1 (6 bases). V was cut by 6 bases and J by 0 bases, with 12 bases left in between. This CDR3 is built from 15 residues. Germline loops: CDR1 MNHEY, CDR2 SVGEGT. The CDR3 spells CASSIDRNSNQPQHF. The CDR3 DNA follows: TGTGCCAGCAGCATCGACAGGAATAGCAATCAGCCCCAGCATTTT.

This clonotype was detected many times. This chain joins TRBV5-1 and TRBJ1-2; D gene uncertain. CDR1 and CDR2 (germline): SGHRS, YFSETQ. V lost 4 bases and J 8 bases, leaving 24 bases between the germline ends. The CDR3 sequence is 16 residues long. The CDR3 nucleotides are TGCGCCAGCAGCCTCCTTCCCGGGCTCGCAGCTCTAGGCTACACCTTC. This translates into CASSLLPGLAALGYTF.

This clonotype was seen at least ten times. The V call is TRBV3-1, the J call TRBJ2-1; D is possibly TRBD2 (6 bases). Germline V gene lookup returns CDR1 LGHDT and CDR2 YNNKEL (reference sequence). This CDR3 contains 13 residues. The V end was cut by 3 bases, the J end by 6 bases, with 9 bases between. The CDR3 spells CASSHRGSNEQFF. The CDR3 nucleotides are TGTGCCAGCAGCCACCGGGGGTCCAATGAGCAGTTCTTC.

The chain links TRBV6-2 or TRBV6-3 to TRBJ2-5, with D unclear. Between the trimmed V and J ends, which lost 6 bases and 7 bases, there was a span of 12 bases. Per germline, CDR1 MNHEY and CDR2 SVGEGT. The CDR3 loop spans 12 amino acids. CDR3 sequence: CASSSPAGTQYF. Here the CDR3 DNA reads TGTGCCAGCAGCTCACCCGCCGGGACCCAGTACTTC.

At least ten counts were recorded for this clonotype. This chain connects TRBV7-2 to TRBJ1-2; 9 nucleotides align to TRBD1. This CDR3 comprises 16 residues. Trimming at V came to 4 bases and at J to 1 base, leaving 7 bases not matched to a gene. CDR1 is SGHTA and CDR2 is FQGNSA in the germline V gene. The CDR3 DNA is TGTGCCAGCAGCTCAGACAGGGGGATCTATAACTATGGCTACACCTTC. Residues: CASSSDRGIYNYGYTF.

The sample holds many counts of this clonotype. V is TRBV12-3 or TRBV12-4 and J is TRBJ1-3; D is uncertain. This CDR3 spans 15 amino acids. The germline V and J ends were trimmed by 7 bases and 12 bases, with 25 bases remaining between them. As DNA, the CDR3 is TGTGCCAGCACCCCCCGTGGGCAGCAAGGAAATGGCATATATTTT. Protein sequence: CASTPRGQQGNGIYF.

This clonotype was seen ten or more times. The rearrangement uses TRBV20-1 and TRBJ1-1; D is possibly TRBD1 (5 bases). Trimming cost V 6 bases and J 0 bases, with 14 bases left between them. Germline V lookup: CDR1 DFQATT, CDR2 SNEGSKA (reference sequence). This CDR3 spans 14 amino acids. The CDR3 nucleotides are TGCAGTGCACCGGGACGGCGCATGAACACTGAAGCTTTCTTT. Residues: CSAPGRRMNTEAFF.

Ten or more counts support this clonotype. The chain links TRBV12-3 or TRBV12-4 to TRBJ1-5; TRBD1 agrees at 7 bases. J was trimmed by 6 bases and V by 6 bases; bases with no gene match: 8. This CDR3 comprises 14 residues. The CDR3 region is CASRATGTSQPQHF. CDR3 DNA: TGTGCCAGCAGGGCGACAGGGACGAGTCAGCCCCAGCATTTT.